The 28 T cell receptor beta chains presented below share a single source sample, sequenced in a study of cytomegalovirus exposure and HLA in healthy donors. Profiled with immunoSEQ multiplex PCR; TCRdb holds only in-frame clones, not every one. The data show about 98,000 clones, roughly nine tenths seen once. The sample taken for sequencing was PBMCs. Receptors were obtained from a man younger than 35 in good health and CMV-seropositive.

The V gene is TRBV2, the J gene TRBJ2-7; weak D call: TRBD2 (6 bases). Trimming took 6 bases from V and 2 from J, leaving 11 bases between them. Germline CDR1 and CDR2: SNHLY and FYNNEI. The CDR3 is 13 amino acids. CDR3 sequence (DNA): TGTGCCAGCAGAAGGGAGGCCACCTACGAGCAGTACTTC. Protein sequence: CASRREATYEQYF.

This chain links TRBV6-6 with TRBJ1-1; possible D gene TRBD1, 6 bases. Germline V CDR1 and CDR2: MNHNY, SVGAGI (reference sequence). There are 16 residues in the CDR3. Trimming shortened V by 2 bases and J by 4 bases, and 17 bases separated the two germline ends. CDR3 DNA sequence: TGTGCCAGCAGTTACCAACGCCATCAGGGGTCCACTGAAGCTTTCTTT. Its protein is CASSYQRHQGSTEAFF.

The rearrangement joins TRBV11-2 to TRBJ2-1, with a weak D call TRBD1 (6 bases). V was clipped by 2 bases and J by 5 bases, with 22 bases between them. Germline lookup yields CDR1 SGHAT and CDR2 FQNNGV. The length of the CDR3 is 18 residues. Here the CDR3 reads CASSLSYRDSPLHNEQFF. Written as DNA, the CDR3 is TGTGCCAGCAGCTTATCGTACAGGGATTCACCCCTCCACAATGAGCAGTTCTTC.

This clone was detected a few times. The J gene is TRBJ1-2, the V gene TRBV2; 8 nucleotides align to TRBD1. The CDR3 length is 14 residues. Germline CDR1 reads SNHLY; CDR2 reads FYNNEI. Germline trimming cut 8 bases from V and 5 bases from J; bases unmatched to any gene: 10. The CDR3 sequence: CASLFATGGYGYTF. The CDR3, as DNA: TGTGCCAGCTTGTTCGCTACAGGGGGTTATGGCTACACCTTC.

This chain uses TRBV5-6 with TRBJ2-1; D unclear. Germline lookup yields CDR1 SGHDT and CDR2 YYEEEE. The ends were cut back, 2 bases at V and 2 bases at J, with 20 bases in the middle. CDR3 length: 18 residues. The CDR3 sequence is CASSLFFMGRNTYNEQFF. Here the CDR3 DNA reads TGTGCCAGCAGCTTATTTTTCATGGGCCGAAATACCTACAATGAGCAGTTCTTC.

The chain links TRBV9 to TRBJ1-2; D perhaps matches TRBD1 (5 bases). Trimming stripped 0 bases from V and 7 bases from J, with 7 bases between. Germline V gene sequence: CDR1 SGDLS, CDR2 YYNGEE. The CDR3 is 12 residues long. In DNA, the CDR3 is TGTGCCAGCAGCGTAGAAGGGGTTGGCTACACCTTC. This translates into CASSVEGVGYTF.

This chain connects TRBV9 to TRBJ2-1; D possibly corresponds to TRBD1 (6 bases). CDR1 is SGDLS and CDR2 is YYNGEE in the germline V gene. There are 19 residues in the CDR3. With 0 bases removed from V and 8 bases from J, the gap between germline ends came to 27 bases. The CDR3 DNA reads TGTGCCAGCAGCGTAGGCGTTCCCTCCCCCAGGGGCGTAATTGATGAGCAGTTCTTC. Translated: CASSVGVPSPRGVIDEQFF.

CDR3: CASSLRGTGEYNEQFF. The CDR3 DNA follows: TGTGCCAGCAGCTTAAGGGGGACAGGAGAATACAATGAGCAGTTCTTC. This chain links TRBV7-8 with TRBJ2-1; 8 bases align to TRBD1. This CDR3 region has 16 residues. V lost 2 bases to trimming and J lost 4 bases; unmatched junction nucleotides: 7. CDR1 and CDR2 from the germline V gene are SGHVS and FQNEAQ.

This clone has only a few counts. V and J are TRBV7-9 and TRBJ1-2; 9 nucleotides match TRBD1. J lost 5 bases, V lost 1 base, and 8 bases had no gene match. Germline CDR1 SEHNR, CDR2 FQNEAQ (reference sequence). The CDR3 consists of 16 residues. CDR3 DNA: TGTGCCAGCAGCTTAGAGATGATGGGACAGGGTTATGGCTACACCTTC. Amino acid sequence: CASSLEMMGQGYGYTF.

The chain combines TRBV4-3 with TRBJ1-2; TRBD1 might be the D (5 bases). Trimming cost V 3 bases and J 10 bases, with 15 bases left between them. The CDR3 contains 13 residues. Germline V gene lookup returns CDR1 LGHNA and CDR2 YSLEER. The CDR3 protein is CASSQDMGGDYTF. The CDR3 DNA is TGCGCCAGCAGCCAGGACATGGGAGGAGACTACACCTTC.

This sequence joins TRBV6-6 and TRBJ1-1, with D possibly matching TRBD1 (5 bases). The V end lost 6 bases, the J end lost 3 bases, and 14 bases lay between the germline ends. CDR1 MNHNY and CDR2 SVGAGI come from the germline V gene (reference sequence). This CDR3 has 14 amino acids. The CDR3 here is CASRLYTRDTEAFF. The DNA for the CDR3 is TGTGCCAGCAGACTCTATACCAGGGACACTGAAGCTTTCTTT.

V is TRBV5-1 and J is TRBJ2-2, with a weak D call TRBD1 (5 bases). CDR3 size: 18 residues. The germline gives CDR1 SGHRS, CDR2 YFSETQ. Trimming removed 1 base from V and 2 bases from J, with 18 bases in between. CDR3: CASSLSRAGQRNTGELFF. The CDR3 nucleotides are TGCGCCAGCAGCTTGAGCAGGGCCGGCCAGAGAAACACCGGGGAGCTGTTTTTT.

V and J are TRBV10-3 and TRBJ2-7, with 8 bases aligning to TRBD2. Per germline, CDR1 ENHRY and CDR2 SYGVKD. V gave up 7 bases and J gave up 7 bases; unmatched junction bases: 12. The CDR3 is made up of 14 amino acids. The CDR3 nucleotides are TGTGCCATCACCCCCGGGGGGGCAGCGATTGAGCAGTACTTC. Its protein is CAITPGGAAIEQYF.

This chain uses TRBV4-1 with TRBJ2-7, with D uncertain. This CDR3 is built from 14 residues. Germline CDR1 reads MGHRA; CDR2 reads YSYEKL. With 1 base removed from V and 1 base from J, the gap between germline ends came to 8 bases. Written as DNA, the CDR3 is TGCGCCAGCAGCCAAGCTTCCCTATCCTACGAGCAGTACTTC. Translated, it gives CASSQASLSYEQYF.

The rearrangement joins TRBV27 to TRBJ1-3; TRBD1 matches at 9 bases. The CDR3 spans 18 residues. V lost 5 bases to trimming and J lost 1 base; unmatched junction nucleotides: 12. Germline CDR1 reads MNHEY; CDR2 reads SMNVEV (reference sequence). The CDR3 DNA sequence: TGTGCCAGCAGTATAACCGGGACAGGGTATCGGTCTGGAAACACCATATATTTT. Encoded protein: CASSITGTGYRSGNTIYF.

CDR3 DNA sequence: TGTGCCAGCAGCTTAGGACAGGGCAATGAGCAGTTCTTC. Its translation is CASSLGQGNEQFF. The chain combines TRBV7-3 with TRBJ2-1; 8 bases fit TRBD1. The CDR3 extends over 13 amino acids. Unmatched junction bases numbered 0, after V lost 2 bases and J lost 6 bases. Germline V lookup: CDR1 SGHTA, CDR2 FQGTGA.

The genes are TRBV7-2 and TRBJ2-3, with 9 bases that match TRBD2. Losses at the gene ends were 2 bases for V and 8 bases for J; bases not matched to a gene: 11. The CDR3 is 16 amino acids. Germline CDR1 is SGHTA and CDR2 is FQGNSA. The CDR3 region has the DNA TGTGCCAGCAGCTTACATCCAGGCGGGGGGGCCGGTACGCAGTATTTT. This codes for CASSLHPGGGAGTQYF.

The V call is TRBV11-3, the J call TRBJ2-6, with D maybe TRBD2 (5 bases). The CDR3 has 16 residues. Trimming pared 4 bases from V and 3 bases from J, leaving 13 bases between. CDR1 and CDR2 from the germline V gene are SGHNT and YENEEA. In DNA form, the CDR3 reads TGTGCCAGCAGCTCAACCACCGGGAATGGGGCCAACGTCCTGACTTTC. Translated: CASSSTTGNGANVLTF. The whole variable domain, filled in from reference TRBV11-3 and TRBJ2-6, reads EAGVVQSPRYKIIEKKQPVAFWCNPISGHNTLYWYLQNLGQGPELLIRYENEEAVDDSQLPKDRFSAERLKGVDSTLKIQPAELGDSAVYLCASSSTTGNGANVLTFGAGSRLTVL.

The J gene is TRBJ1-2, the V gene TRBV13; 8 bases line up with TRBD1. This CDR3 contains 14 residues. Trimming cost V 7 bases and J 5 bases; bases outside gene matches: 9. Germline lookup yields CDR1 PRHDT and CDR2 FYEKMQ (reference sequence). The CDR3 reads CASNPGTGEYGYTF. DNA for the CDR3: TGTGCCAGCAACCCCGGGACAGGAGAATATGGCTACACCTTC.

CDR3 DNA: TGTGCCAGCAGCTTATGGAGTAGCGGGGGGGCCTTGGATACGCAGTATTTT. It specifies CASSLWSSGGALDTQYF. The J gene is TRBJ2-3, the V gene TRBV7-2, with 11 bases lining up with TRBD2. The CDR3 is 17 residues long. CDR1 and CDR2 from the germline V gene are SGHTA and FQGNSA. After removal of 2 bases from V and 6 bases from J, the junction contained 10 bases not matched to a gene.

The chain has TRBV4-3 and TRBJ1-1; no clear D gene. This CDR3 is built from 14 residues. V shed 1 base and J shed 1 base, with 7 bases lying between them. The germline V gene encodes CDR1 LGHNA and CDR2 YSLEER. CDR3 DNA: TGCGCCAGCAGCCAAGTAGAGGGGAACACTGAAGCTTTCTTT. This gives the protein CASSQVEGNTEAFF.

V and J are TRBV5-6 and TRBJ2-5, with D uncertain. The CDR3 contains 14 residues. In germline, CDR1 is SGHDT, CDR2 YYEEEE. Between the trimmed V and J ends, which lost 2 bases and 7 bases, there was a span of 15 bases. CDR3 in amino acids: CASSFLDSRGTQYF. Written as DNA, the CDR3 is TGTGCCAGCAGCTTCTTGGATAGCCGTGGGACCCAGTACTTC.

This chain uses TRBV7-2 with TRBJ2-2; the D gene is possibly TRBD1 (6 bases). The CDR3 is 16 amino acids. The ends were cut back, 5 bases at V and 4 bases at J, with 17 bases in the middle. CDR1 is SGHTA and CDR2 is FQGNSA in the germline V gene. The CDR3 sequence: CASSTSRTVSTGELFF. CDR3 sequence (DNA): TGTGCCAGCAGCACCAGTCGGACAGTAAGCACCGGGGAGCTGTTTTTT. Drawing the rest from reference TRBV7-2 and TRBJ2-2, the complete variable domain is GAGVSQSPSNKVTEKGKDVELRCDPISGHTALYWYRQSLGQGLEFLIYFQGNSAPDKSGLPSDRFSAERTGGSVSTLTIQRTQQEDSAVYLCASSTSRTVSTGELFFGEGSRLTVL.

The CDR3 loop reads CASSQDIIDRLPYEQYF. In DNA, the CDR3 is TGCGCCAGCAGCCAAGATATAATAGACAGACTCCCCTACGAGCAGTACTTC. This rearrangement joins TRBV4-1 to TRBJ2-7, with a weak D call TRBD1 (5 bases). The CDR3 extends over 17 amino acids. Germline loops: CDR1 MGHRA, CDR2 YSYEKL. The germline V and J ends were trimmed by 0 bases and 2 bases, with 17 bases remaining between them.

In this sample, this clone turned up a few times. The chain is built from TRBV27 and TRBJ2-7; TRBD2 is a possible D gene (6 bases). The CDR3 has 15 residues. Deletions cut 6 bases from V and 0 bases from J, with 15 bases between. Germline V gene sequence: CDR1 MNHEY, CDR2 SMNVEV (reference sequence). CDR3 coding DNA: TGTGCCAGCAGCACCCGGGAGCAGAACTCCTACGAGCAGTACTTC. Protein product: CASSTREQNSYEQYF.

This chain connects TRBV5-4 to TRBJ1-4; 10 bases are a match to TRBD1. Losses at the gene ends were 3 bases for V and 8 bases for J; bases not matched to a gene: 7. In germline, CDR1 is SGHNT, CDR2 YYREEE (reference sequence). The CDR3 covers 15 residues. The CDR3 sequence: CASSSGQGGEEKLFF. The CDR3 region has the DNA TGTGCCAGCAGCTCTGGACAGGGGGGAGAAGAAAAACTGTTTTTT.

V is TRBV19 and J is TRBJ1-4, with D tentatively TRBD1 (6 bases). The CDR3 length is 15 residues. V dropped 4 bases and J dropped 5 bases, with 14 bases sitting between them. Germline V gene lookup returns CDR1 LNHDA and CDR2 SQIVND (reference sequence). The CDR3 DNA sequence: TGTGCCAGTAGTACAAACAGGGCGGGCAATGAAAAACTGTTTTTT. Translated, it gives CASSTNRAGNEKLFF.

The CDR3: CAIGDSPTGANVLTF. In DNA, the CDR3 is TGTGCCATCGGGGACAGCCCTACTGGGGCCAACGTCCTGACTTTC. V gene TRBV10-3 combines with J gene TRBJ2-6, with 7 nucleotides matching TRBD1. Germline lookup yields CDR1 ENHRY and CDR2 SYGVKD. This CDR3 comprises 15 residues. The ends lost 8 bases at V and 2 bases at J; junction bases unmatched: 6.